The rows below give T cell receptor beta chains drawn from one sample of a study of cytomegalovirus exposure and HLA in healthy donors. Profiling relied on immunoSEQ multiplex PCR, and the TCRdb table lists in-frame clones only, not all of them. This sample carries 170,000 or so clones, over 60% of them seen once, and the ten largest clones take 3% to 3.5%. The sequencing sample was made of PBMCs. These TCRs come from a woman aged 35 to 49 in good health and CMV-seronegative. CDR3s include the opening cysteine and the closing phenylalanine or tryptophan. D genes are given only for firm matches. A clone size is listed for some rows: how often the clone was seen (once, few, many), or a class if it is expanded.

J gene: TRBJ2-7; D gene: TRBD2; clone size: once; V gene: TRBV7-2; CDR3 protein: CASSLAGGVYEQYF; CDR3 DNA: TGTGCCAGCAGCTTAGCGGGGGGGGTATACGAGCAGTACTTC
J gene: TRBJ1-2; D gene: -; clone size: -; V gene: TRBV28; CDR3 protein: CASSDIHANYGYTF; CDR3 DNA: TGTGCCAGCAGTGACATCCACGCCAACTATGGCTACACCTTC
J gene: TRBJ2-3; D gene: -; clone size: -; V gene: TRBV2; CDR3 protein: CAGRGNIGDTQYF; CDR3 DNA: TGTGCCGGGAGGGGGAATATAGGAGATACGCAGTATTTT
J gene: TRBJ2-5; D gene: -; clone size: once; V gene: TRBV2; CDR3 protein: CASSDSPLRLYETQYF; CDR3 DNA: TGTGCCAGCAGTGACTCCCCTTTGAGGCTGTATGAGACCCAGTACTTC
J gene: TRBJ1-2; D gene: -; clone size: few; V gene: TRBV11-2; CDR3 protein: CASSLAATAYNGYTF; CDR3 DNA: TGTGCCAGCAGCTTAGCGGCGACAGCTTATAATGGCTACACCTTC
J gene: TRBJ2-7; D gene: TRBD1; clone size: -; V gene: TRBV7-9; CDR3 protein: CASSAPGQGTLYEQYF; CDR3 DNA: TGTGCCAGCAGCGCCCCGGGACAGGGGACCCTCTACGAGCAGTACTTC
J gene: TRBJ2-7; D gene: TRBD1; clone size: -; V gene: TRBV15; CDR3 protein: CATSFGQGGVGFYEQYF; CDR3 DNA: TGTGCCACCAGCTTCGGACAGGGCGGCGTGGGTTTCTACGAGCAGTACTTC
J gene: TRBJ1-1; D gene: TRBD1; clone size: once; V gene: TRBV18; CDR3 protein: CASSVGQGRTEAFF; CDR3 DNA: TGTGCCAGCTCAGTCGGACAGGGAAGAACTGAAGCTTTCTTT
J gene: TRBJ2-5; D gene: TRBD1; clone size: once; V gene: TRBV7-3; CDR3 protein: CASSLWDRELSEQYF; CDR3 DNA: TGTGCCAGCAGCCTCTGGGACAGGGAGTTAAGTGAGCAGTACTTC
J gene: TRBJ2-2; D gene: -; clone size: -; V gene: TRBV11-2; CDR3 protein: CASSRNLATNTGELFF; CDR3 DNA: TGTGCCAGCAGCCGAAACCTAGCGACCAACACCGGGGAGCTGTTTTTT
J gene: TRBJ1-1; D gene: -; clone size: -; V gene: TRBV6-1; CDR3 protein: CASSERRVGLTLVNTEAFF; CDR3 DNA: TGTGCCAGCAGTGAACGGAGGGTAGGACTAACGCTAGTAAACACTGAAGCTTTCTTT
J gene: TRBJ2-5; D gene: TRBD2; clone size: -; V gene: TRBV4-2; CDR3 protein: CASSQDGGAGGIETQYF; CDR3 DNA: TGTGCCAGCAGCCAAGATGGCGGAGCGGGGGGGATAGAGACCCAGTACTTC
J gene: TRBJ1-3; D gene: -; clone size: few; V gene: TRBV4-1; CDR3 protein: CASSRGPFPQGPTNTIYF; CDR3 DNA: TGCGCCAGCAGCCGAGGGCCTTTCCCACAGGGCCCCACAAACACCATATATTTT
J gene: TRBJ2-1; D gene: TRBD2; clone size: -; V gene: TRBV5-1; CDR3 protein: CASSSRGGGYNEQFF; CDR3 DNA: TGCGCCAGCAGCTCGCGGGGGGGAGGCTACAATGAGCAGTTCTTC
J gene: TRBJ2-5; D gene: TRBD2; clone size: -; V gene: TRBV19; CDR3 protein: CASSPRLAQETQYF; CDR3 DNA: TGTGCCAGTAGTCCACGACTAGCTCAAGAGACCCAGTACTTC
J gene: TRBJ1-5; D gene: -; clone size: -; V gene: TRBV7-8; CDR3 protein: CASSLDVRNQPQHF; CDR3 DNA: TGTGCCAGCAGCTTAGATGTCAGAAATCAGCCCCAGCATTTT
J gene: TRBJ2-7; D gene: -; clone size: -; V gene: TRBV6-5; CDR3 protein: CASRPGLNYEQYF; CDR3 DNA: TGTGCCAGCAGGCCGGGACTGAACTACGAGCAGTACTTC
J gene: TRBJ2-7; D gene: TRBD2; clone size: once; V gene: TRBV5-1; CDR3 protein: CASSPQGLAGSYLHSYEQYF; CDR3 DNA: TGCGCCAGCAGCCCCCAGGGACTAGCGGGGAGTTACTTACACTCCTACGAGCAGTACTTC
J gene: TRBJ2-5; D gene: TRBD2; clone size: -; V gene: TRBV11-2; CDR3 protein: CASSLDRGTSIQTQYF; CDR3 DNA: TGTGCCAGCAGCTTAGATCGGGGGACTAGCATCCAGACCCAGTACTTC
J gene: TRBJ1-6; D gene: TRBD1; clone size: -; V gene: TRBV5-1; CDR3 protein: CASSSRQGPSSYNSPLHF; CDR3 DNA: TGCGCCAGCAGCTCCCGACAGGGGCCTAGCTCCTATAATTCACCCCTCCACTTT
J gene: TRBJ2-7; D gene: -; clone size: -; V gene: TRBV2; CDR3 protein: CASRSSYEQYF; CDR3 DNA: TGTGCCAGCCGCAGCTCCTACGAGCAGTACTTC
J gene: TRBJ2-7; D gene: -; clone size: -; V gene: TRBV9; CDR3 protein: CASSQGPRDYEQYF; CDR3 DNA: TGTGCCAGCAGCCAGGGGCCCAGGGATTACGAGCAGTACTTC
J gene: TRBJ1-1; D gene: -; clone size: many; V gene: TRBV4-1; CDR3 protein: CASSQEPGVNTEAFF; CDR3 DNA: TGCGCCAGCAGCCAAGAACCCGGGGTGAACACTGAAGCTTTCTTT
J gene: TRBJ2-4; D gene: TRBD2; clone size: few; V gene: TRBV7-9; CDR3 protein: CASSREALAGGKNIQYF; CDR3 DNA: TGTGCCAGCAGCCGAGAGGCGCTGGCGGGGGGCAAAAACATTCAGTACTTC
J gene: TRBJ1-1; D gene: TRBD1; clone size: -; V gene: TRBV10-3; CDR3 protein: CAISEGRTGVTGEAFF; CDR3 DNA: TGTGCCATCAGTGAAGGAAGAACAGGGGTAACCGGTGAAGCTTTCTTT
J gene: TRBJ2-1; D gene: TRBD1; clone size: -; V gene: TRBV11-2; CDR3 protein: CASSPVRGPTYNEQFF; CDR3 DNA: TGTGCCAGCAGCCCAGTTAGGGGGCCAACCTACAATGAGCAGTTCTTC
J gene: TRBJ2-7; D gene: TRBD2; clone size: -; V gene: TRBV4-1; CDR3 protein: CASSQGLAGALGSYEQYF; CDR3 DNA: TGCGCCAGCAGCCAAGGACTAGCGGGGGCCCTGGGCTCTTACGAGCAGTACTTC
J gene: TRBJ2-7; D gene: -; clone size: -; V gene: TRBV6-1; CDR3 protein: CASSARGPSSYEQYF; CDR3 DNA: TGTGCCAGCAGTGCCAGGGGTCCGAGCTCCTACGAGCAGTACTTC
J gene: TRBJ2-1; D gene: -; clone size: -; V gene: TRBV7-8; CDR3 protein: CASSIRDFNNEQFF; CDR3 DNA: TGTGCCAGCAGCATCCGGGACTTTAACAATGAGCAGTTCTTC
J gene: TRBJ1-5; D gene: -; clone size: -; V gene: TRBV11-2; CDR3 protein: CASSRQESQPQHF; CDR3 DNA: TGTGCCAGCAGCCGACAGGAAAGCCAGCCCCAGCATTTT
J gene: TRBJ2-7; D gene: TRBD2; clone size: -; V gene: TRBV15; CDR3 protein: CATSLGGDRHPYEQYF; CDR3 DNA: TGTGCCACCAGCCTTGGGGGGGACCGACATCCCTACGAGCAGTACTTC
J gene: TRBJ2-3; D gene: -; clone size: -; V gene: TRBV5-1; CDR3 protein: CASSEDPGDTQYF; CDR3 DNA: TGCGCCAGCAGCGAAGACCCCGGGGATACGCAGTATTTT
J gene: TRBJ1-5; D gene: TRBD1; clone size: few; V gene: TRBV2; CDR3 protein: CASSPGTGYNQPQHF; CDR3 DNA: TGTGCCAGCAGTCCCGGGACAGGGTATAATCAGCCCCAGCATTTT
J gene: TRBJ1-1; D gene: -; clone size: -; V gene: TRBV19; CDR3 protein: CASSRGRKGHLAAVNTEAFF; CDR3 DNA: TGTGCCAGTAGTCGGGGGAGGAAGGGGCACCTAGCGGCGGTGAACACTGAAGCTTTCTTT
J gene: TRBJ2-3; D gene: TRBD2; clone size: -; V gene: TRBV7-6; CDR3 protein: CASSSASGDTDTQYF; CDR3 DNA: TGTGCCAGCAGCTCGGCTAGCGGGGATACAGATACGCAGTATTTT
J gene: TRBJ1-1; D gene: -; clone size: -; V gene: TRBV6-5; CDR3 protein: CASRKQGGGTEAFF; CDR3 DNA: TGTGCCAGCAGAAAACAGGGAGGGGGGACTGAAGCTTTCTTT
J gene: TRBJ2-3; D gene: TRBD1; clone size: -; V gene: TRBV10-1; CDR3 protein: CASSEGQGARPDTQYF; CDR3 DNA: TGCGCCAGCAGTGAAGGGCAGGGGGCCCGACCAGATACGCAGTATTTT
J gene: TRBJ1-4; D gene: TRBD1; clone size: -; V gene: TRBV4-2; CDR3 protein: CASSQGLTGQGRTEKLFF; CDR3 DNA: TGTGCCAGCAGCCAAGGGCTAACAGGACAGGGCAGGACTGAAAAACTGTTTTTT